This TCR beta chain was sequenced for a study of CD8+CD57+ T cells in acquired aplastic anemia (dated by TCRdb to the late 2010s). Describing the broader study: On average, sorted CD4+ and CD8+ cells yielded around 3.4 ug of extracted DNA, with a range of roughly 0.19 to 27.4 ug. Mean read counts for healthy donor samples were around 10 million for CD4+ cells and 11.0 million for CD8+ cells. Paper-wide results and their limitations: Approximately 31 CD8+ CDR3 sequences were found in both patients and controls but appeared to be highly expressed in patients and within the immunodominant clones of the patients. Between patients and healthy controls, no significant difference in CD8+ Simpson's diversity was found (P=0.060).

Worth noting for this clonotype: Its antigen is still unknown. The record has no base qualities; no much larger clone is one base away.

CDR3 length: 11 amino acids, cysteine to phenylalanine. Only the CDR3 portion is preserved as DNA: 33 bases, with reading frame beginning at the first base. The junction shows trimming of 6 bases on V and 6 bases on J, plus 9 bases between the germline ends. The germline V gene encodes CDR1 SQVTM and CDR2 ANQGSEA. Genomic DNA was used as template for profiling of TCR beta VDJ combinations and CDR3 sequences. An Illumina HiSeq 2000 was used for TCR repertoire sequencing. The authors' analysis ran thus. TRBV/TRBJ rearrangement plots, CDR3 size and DJ length profiles, and Simpson's diversity index were used to assess repertoires. The most abundant DNA sequence in the deep sequencing data was taken as the immunodominant clone. CDR3 amino acid sequences were checked for sharing across subjects and were also compared against the VDJdb database and published repertoires. Clones were called with MiXCR by TCRdb after fastp trimmed the public reads at Q25, and only in-frame beta chains were retained. All rows with the same CDR3 protein become a single entry with the most common DNA and genes. The V and J calls and clone size come from TCRdb's table, not from the authors' own analysis. The table for this sample lists about 210,000 distinct CDR3 sequences; 61% of them were counted only once. 29% of the sample belongs to the ten largest clones.

The study deep-sequenced TCR repertoires of sorted CD4+ and CD8+ blood T cells from severe aplastic anemia patients and healthy subjects. Ficoll-Paque density gradient centrifugation was used to isolate peripheral blood mononuclear cells. Before DNA extraction, CD4+ and CD8+ T cells were sorted by FACS or by magnetic beads. The source material was sorted CD4+, CD8+, or CD8+CD57+ T cells (not recorded which) from PBMCs. This receptor was taken from a human donor in good health. The chain was built from TRBV29-1 and TRBJ2-1; TRBD1 is perhaps the D gene, given 6 matching bases. CDR3 reads: CSVGQINEQFF. The nucleotide sequence reads TGCAGCGTAGGACAGATCAATGAGCAGTTCTTC.